These 21 T cell receptor beta chains came from one sample sequenced in a study of glioma-infiltrating T cells. Amplification of TCR alpha and beta CDR3 regions from RNA used iRepertoire nested multiplex PCR. In TCRdb, the multiplex PCR reads were re-called with MiXCR into one record per CDR3 protein. Of 95,000 to 150,000 distinct CDR3 sequences in the sample, roughly 25% were seen once. Sequenced sample: glioma tissue, nonneoplastic brain tissue, or PBMCs (not recorded which). These receptors were collected from a human donor with low-grade glioma or glioblastoma, undergoing nonglioma brain surgery, or in good health (not recorded which).

The table lists this clonotype with many counts. V gene TRBV6-1 combines with J gene TRBJ2-2; no clear D. Germline V gives CDR1 MNHNS, CDR2 SASEGT. The V end lost 5 bases, the J end lost 7 bases, and 5 bases lay between the germline ends. CDR3 size: 11 residues. CDR3 sequence (DNA): TGTGCCAGCAGTCAAGGCGGGGAGCTGTTTTTT. This translates into CASSQGGELFF.

The chain couples TRBV9 to TRBJ2-3; 11 bases agree with TRBD2. CDR1 is SGDLS and CDR2 is YYNGEE in the germline V gene. The CDR3 covers 20 residues. Trimming cost V 0 bases and J 3 bases; bases outside gene matches: 15. The CDR3 sequence: CASSVVPHPLAGVGTDTQYF. Written as DNA, the CDR3 is TGTGCCAGCAGCGTAGTCCCCCACCCACTAGCGGGAGTTGGAACAGATACGCAGTATTTT.

In the case of this clonotype: A much bigger clone sits one base away, suggesting this may be a read error. This chain joins TRBV7-3 and TRBJ2-5; 9 positions match TRBD2. The germline V gene encodes CDR1 SGHTA and CDR2 FQGTGA. There are 16 residues in the CDR3. J lost 5 bases, V lost 1 base, and 8 bases had no gene match. The CDR3: CASSLRAGGPGETQYF. For the CDR3, the DNA is TGTGCCAGCAGCTTAAGGGCGGGAGGGCCCGGGGAGACCCAGTACTTC.

This clonotype came up many times. The chain is built from TRBV6-4 and TRBJ2-3, with 8 bases that match TRBD2. The germline V gene encodes CDR1 MRHNA and CDR2 SNTAGT. Germline trimming cut 4 bases from V and 4 bases from J; bases unmatched to any gene: 7. This CDR3 spans 15 amino acids. CDR3 DNA: TGTGCCAGCAGTGCCTCCAGCGGGAGCCCAGATACGCAGTATTTT. Its translation is CASSASSGSPDTQYF.

This clonotype came up many times. The chain carries TRBV6-1 and TRBJ1-2; D is perhaps TRBD1 (5 bases). The CDR3 is made up of 15 amino acids. The V end lost 8 bases, the J end lost 0 bases, and 16 bases lay between the germline ends. Per the germline V gene, CDR1 is MNHNS and CDR2 is SASEGT. The CDR3 loop reads CASSLGHRPNYGYTF. The DNA for the CDR3 is TGTGCCAGCTCTCTGGGGCACCGACCTAACTATGGCTACACCTTC.

Notes on this clonotype: At one boundary the junction diverges from the germline segment, which might be a read error. The chain has TRBV12-3 or TRBV12-4 and TRBJ2-7; possible D gene TRBD1, 6 bases. The CDR3 runs 14 residues. The CDR3 DNA sequence: TGTGCCAGAAGTTTAGGGGGTTCAGGTCGGGAGCAGTACTTC. Amino acids: CARSLGGSGREQYF.

The J gene is TRBJ2-7, the V gene TRBV11-2; possible D gene TRBD1, 6 bases. The CDR3 is 14 residues long. Germline CDR1 SGHAT, CDR2 FQNNGV. Trimming shortened V by 3 bases and J by 4 bases, and 13 bases separated the two germline ends. In DNA, the CDR3 is TGTGCCAGCAGCTTCCTACAGGGCCCTTACGAGCAGTACTTC. This sequence encodes CASSFLQGPYEQYF.

This clonotype was counted many times. V usage is TRBV4-2 and J usage is TRBJ2-2; 8 bases line up with TRBD2. The CDR3 length is 17 residues. Germline lookup yields CDR1 LGHNA and CDR2 YNFKEQ. V shed 1 base and J 4 bases; nucleotides not matched to a gene: 8. CDR3 loop: CASSQASGSSRTGELFF. Here the CDR3 DNA reads TGTGCCAGCAGCCAAGCCAGCGGGAGCTCGCGCACCGGGGAGCTGTTTTTT.

This clonotype has a count of ten or more. The chain is built from TRBV6-1 and TRBJ2-2; 9 positions agree with TRBD1. CDR1 is MNHNS, CDR2 SASEGT, per germline. The J segment lost 1 base and the V segment lost 6 bases, leaving 3 bases of the junction unmatched. The length of the CDR3 is 15 residues. The CDR3 loop reads CASRPGQGNTGELFF. The CDR3, as DNA: TGTGCCAGCAGACCGGGACAGGGGAACACCGGGGAGCTGTTTTTT.

This clonotype was seen only a few times. This chain uses TRBV6-1 with TRBJ2-7, with D perhaps being TRBD1 or TRBD2 (5 bases each). CDR1 and CDR2 (germline): MNHNS, SASEGT. V lost 5 bases and J lost 0, with 8 bases in between. The CDR3 is made up of 13 amino acids. CDR3 loop: CASSPGASYEQYF. Written as DNA, the CDR3 is TGTGCCAGCAGTCCCGGGGCCTCCTACGAGCAGTACTTC.

A word on this clonotype: This sequence may be a read error, since a much larger clone differs from it by one base. J is TRBJ1-6 and V is TRBV20-1, with TRBD1 matching over 9 bases. The CDR3 has 16 amino acids. The germline V gene has CDR1 DFQATT and CDR2 SNEGSKA (reference sequence). The DNA of the CDR3 is TGCAGTGATAGAGATATACCGGGACAGGGTAATTCACCCCTCCACTTT. Its protein product is CSDRDIPGQGNSPLHF.

Concerning this clonotype: A much larger clone differs from this one at a single base, so this may be a read error. V gene TRBV7-9 combines with J gene TRBJ2-1; 7 positions match TRBD1. CDR1 is SEHNR, CDR2 FQNEAQ, per germline (reference sequence). The CDR3 totals 10 residues. V shed 8 bases, J shed 10 bases, and the junction held 2 bases outside the gene matches. CDR3 residues: CASLDREQFF. DNA of the CDR3: TGTGCCAGCCTGGACAGGGAGCAGTTCTTC.

This clonotype was seen repeatedly, ten times or more. The chain combines TRBV20-1 with TRBJ2-5, with D perhaps being TRBD1 or TRBD2 (5 bases each). The CDR3 consists of 12 residues. The germline V gene encodes CDR1 DFQATT and CDR2 SNEGSKA (reference sequence). Trimming removed 3 bases at V and 9 bases at J, with 14 bases between. CDR3 protein: CSASPGSGPQYF. The DNA for the CDR3 is TGCAGTGCTAGCCCAGGGTCGGGACCCCAGTACTTC.

The chain links TRBV7-9 to TRBJ2-1, with 8 bases fitting TRBD2. The CDR3 has 16 amino acids. Looked up from germline, CDR1 is SEHNR and CDR2 is FQNEAQ (reference sequence). V lost 1 base to trimming and J lost 0 bases; unmatched junction nucleotides: 2. As DNA, the CDR3 is TGTGCCAGCAGCTTAGTACTAGCGGCCTCCTACAATGAGCAGTTCTTC. This gives the protein CASSLVLAASYNEQFF.

This clonotype was picked up many times. This rearrangement joins TRBV6-1 to TRBJ2-7, with D perhaps assigned TRBD1 or TRBD2 (6 bases each). The CDR3 spans 13 residues. The germline V and J ends were trimmed by 5 bases and 7 bases, with 15 bases remaining between them. The germline V gene encodes CDR1 MNHNS and CDR2 SASEGT. The CDR3 DNA follows: TGTGCCAGCAGTTATAGGGGGGCTCGAGAGCAGTACTTC. Protein: CASSYRGAREQYF.

This clonotype was observed many times. The CDR3 coding sequence is TGTGCCAGCCGCCGGGACCGTCGTTACTACGAGCAGTACTTC. This encodes CASRRDRRYYEQYF. V gene TRBV7-2 combines with J gene TRBJ2-7; TRBD1 or TRBD2 may be the D gene (5 bases each). Trimming took off 8 bases at V and 3 bases at J, with 17 bases between the two ends. The CDR3 contains 14 residues. The germline CDR1 and CDR2 sequences are SGHTA and FQGNSA.

As regards this clonotype: A much larger clone lies one base from this, so it may be a read error. The rearrangement links TRBV6-1 to TRBJ2-1; the D gene is possibly TRBD1 (5 bases). Between the trimmed V and J ends, which lost 8 bases and 4 bases, there was a span of 12 bases. CDR3 length equals 13 residues. CDR1 is MNHNS and CDR2 is SASEGT in the germline V gene. CDR3 sequence (DNA): TGTGCCAGCGGCAGGGTCGCGTACAATGAGCAGTTCTTC. Protein: CASGRVAYNEQFF.

At least ten counts were recorded for this clonotype. The V call is TRBV7-9, the J call TRBJ1-1; D unclear. The CDR3 consists of 14 residues. V was cut by 3 bases and J by 5 bases, with 13 bases left in between. Germline V CDR1 and CDR2: SEHNR, FQNEAQ (reference sequence). The chain's CDR3 is CASSFGREGTEAFF. CDR3 nucleotide sequence: TGTGCCAGCAGCTTTGGGCGCGAGGGTACTGAAGCTTTCTTT.

This clonotype was seen more than once but under ten times. Since a much larger clone is just one base distant, this may be a read error. The chain links TRBV28 to TRBJ1-5; D call uncertain. The CDR3 is 14 amino acids. V was clipped by 5 bases and J by 2 bases, with 10 bases between them. Per germline, CDR1 MDHEN and CDR2 SYDVKM. This CDR3 is CASSPPSGNQPQHF. The CDR3 DNA reads as TGTGCCAGCAGTCCACCAAGTGGCAATCAGCCCCAGCATTTT.

On this clonotype: A much larger clonotype is one base distant, so this may be a read error. V is TRBV20-1 and J is TRBJ2-3; no definite D call. This CDR3 is 9 amino acids long. Germline CDR1 and CDR2: DFQATT and SNEGSKA (reference sequence). This CDR3 is CSGGDTRYF. The DNA for the CDR3 is TGCAGTGGCGGAGATACGCGGTATTTT.

Regarding this clonotype: An end of the junction does not agree with germline; a read error may underlie this. The chain joins TRBV6-1 to TRBJ2-6, with a possible D match to TRBD2 (6 bases). CDR1 is MNHNS and CDR2 is SASEGT in the germline V gene. The CDR3 is 17 amino acids. CDR3: CASMGLSLHSRANVLTF. CDR3 sequence (DNA): TGTGCCAGCATGGGACTTTCGCTGCACTCTAGGGCCAACGTCCTGACTTTC.